Listed below are T cell receptor beta chains from one sample, sequenced in a study of blood T cell repertoires in COVID-19. Clones were read by immunoSEQ multiplex PCR, and TCRdb kept only the in-frame ones, dropping some. The table includes tens of thousands of clones, under 85% detected once. Sequencing was done on a sample of peripheral blood. Receptor source: a woman in her fifties or sixties with active or convalescent COVID-19. Each CDR3 is given with its conserved first and last residue. D genes are given only for firm matches. The size of a clone is reported for some rows only, either as once, few or many, or as a class for expanded clones.

J gene: TRBJ1-1
D gene: .
V gene: TRBV18
clone size: .
CDR3 protein: CASSVKQNTEAFF
CDR3 DNA: TGTGCCAGCTCAGTCAAGCAGAACACTGAAGCTTTCTTT

J gene: TRBJ2-1
D gene: TRBD2
V gene: TRBV6-5
clone size: .
CDR3 protein: CASSLGTSGYNEQFF
CDR3 DNA: TGTGCCAGCAGTTTGGGGACTAGCGGGTACAATGAGCAGTTCTTC

J gene: TRBJ1-1
D gene: TRBD1
V gene: TRBV7-9
clone size: .
CDR3 protein: CASSLGQGGAFF
CDR3 DNA: TGTGCCAGCAGCTTGGGACAGGGAGGAGCTTTCTTT

J gene: TRBJ2-7
D gene: TRBD1
V gene: TRBV7-9
clone size: .
CDR3 protein: CASSKGTEYEQYF
CDR3 DNA: TGTGCCAGCAGCAAAGGGACAGAATACGAGCAGTACTTC

J gene: TRBJ2-2
D gene: .
V gene: TRBV24-1
clone size: few
CDR3 protein: CATSDSTSSYGTGELFF
CDR3 DNA: TGTGCCACCAGTGATTCGACTAGTTCTTACGGTACCGGGGAGCTGTTTTTT

J gene: TRBJ2-7
D gene: .
V gene: TRBV29-1
clone size: .
CDR3 protein: CSVVRDIDNYEQYF
CDR3 DNA: TGCAGCGTCGTCCGGGACATAGACAACTACGAGCAGTACTTC

J gene: TRBJ2-1
D gene: TRBD2
V gene: TRBV10-3
clone size: .
CDR3 protein: CAITGLGSGRINEQFF
CDR3 DNA: TGTGCCATCACCGGGTTGGGTAGCGGGAGGATCAATGAGCAGTTCTTC

J gene: TRBJ1-6
D gene: .
V gene: TRBV6-5
clone size: .
CDR3 protein: CASNSGSNSPLHF
CDR3 DNA: TGTGCCAGCAATTCGGGTTCGAATTCACCCCTCCACTTT

J gene: TRBJ2-5
D gene: .
V gene: TRBV30
clone size: .
CDR3 protein: CAWSVLRAETQYF
CDR3 DNA: TGTGCCTGGAGTGTACTGCGAGCGGAGACCCAGTACTTC

J gene: TRBJ1-1
D gene: .
V gene: TRBV28
clone size: .
CDR3 protein: CASSLGRRRTEAFF
CDR3 DNA: TGTGCCAGCAGTTTAGGGAGGCGGAGAACTGAAGCTTTCTTT

J gene: TRBJ2-1
D gene: TRBD1
V gene: TRBV14
clone size: .
CDR3 protein: CASSLGTGGHNEQFF
CDR3 DNA: TGTGCCAGCAGCCTGGGGACAGGGGGCCACAATGAGCAGTTCTTC

J gene: TRBJ1-2
D gene: .
V gene: TRBV6-6
clone size: .
CDR3 protein: CASSLDSNYGYTF
CDR3 DNA: TGTGCCAGCAGCCTAGATTCTAACTATGGCTACACCTTC

J gene: TRBJ2-3
D gene: TRBD1
V gene: TRBV18
clone size: .
CDR3 protein: CASLDRGSADTQYF
CDR3 DNA: TGTGCCAGCTTGGACAGGGGCTCAGCAGATACGCAGTATTTT

J gene: TRBJ2-1
D gene: TRBD2
V gene: TRBV4-2
clone size: .
CDR3 protein: CASSQDVTSGIIGAYNEQFF
CDR3 DNA: TGTGCCAGCAGCCAAGATGTGACTAGCGGGATTATAGGGGCCTACAATGAGCAGTTCTTC

J gene: TRBJ2-7
D gene: TRBD1
V gene: TRBV15
clone size: .
CDR3 protein: CATSGHWGDRGLPDYEQYF
CDR3 DNA: TGTGCCACCAGCGGACACTGGGGGGACAGGGGGCTCCCTGACTACGAGCAGTACTTC

J gene: TRBJ2-1
D gene: .
V gene: TRBV12-3/TRBV12-4
clone size: .
CDR3 protein: CASSRFSNEQFF
CDR3 DNA: TGTGCCAGCAGCCGCTTCAGCAATGAGCAGTTCTTC

J gene: TRBJ1-2
D gene: TRBD1
V gene: TRBV7-3
clone size: .
CDR3 protein: CASSAGTVGGYTF
CDR3 DNA: TGTGCCAGCAGCGCCGGGACAGTAGGCGGCTACACCTTC

J gene: TRBJ1-2
D gene: .
V gene: TRBV29-1
clone size: .
CDR3 protein: CSVSGVITYGYTF
CDR3 DNA: TGCAGCGTCTCCGGGGTGATTACTTATGGCTACACCTTC

J gene: TRBJ1-1
D gene: .
V gene: TRBV5-4
clone size: .
CDR3 protein: CASSFQEDTEAFF
CDR3 DNA: TGTGCCAGCAGCTTCCAGGAGGACACTGAAGCTTTCTTT

J gene: TRBJ2-7
D gene: .
V gene: TRBV30
clone size: .
CDR3 protein: CAWSPNYEQYF
CDR3 DNA: TGTGCCTGGAGCCCCAATTACGAGCAGTACTTC

J gene: TRBJ2-5
D gene: .
V gene: TRBV2
clone size: .
CDR3 protein: CASSELAQYQETQYF
CDR3 DNA: TGTGCCAGCAGTGAACTAGCGCAGTACCAAGAGACCCAGTACTTC

J gene: TRBJ1-2
D gene: TRBD1
V gene: TRBV7-9
clone size: .
CDR3 protein: CASSDREPGQGDYGYTF
CDR3 DNA: TGTGCCAGCAGCGACAGAGAGCCGGGACAGGGCGACTATGGCTACACCTTC

J gene: TRBJ2-5
D gene: .
V gene: TRBV29-1
clone size: .
CDR3 protein: CSVEAHAVTGETQYF
CDR3 DNA: TGCAGCGTTGAGGCGCACGCGGTCACAGGAGAGACCCAGTACTTC

J gene: TRBJ2-3
D gene: .
V gene: TRBV27
clone size: .
CDR3 protein: CASSLSLTDTQYF
CDR3 DNA: TGTGCCAGCAGTTTATCCCTCACAGATACGCAGTATTTT

J gene: TRBJ2-3
D gene: TRBD1
V gene: TRBV5-1
clone size: .
CDR3 protein: CASSLGQGPGADTQYF
CDR3 DNA: TGCGCCAGCAGCTTGGGACAGGGGCCCGGGGCAGATACGCAGTATTTT

J gene: TRBJ1-1
D gene: .
V gene: TRBV5-1
clone size: .
CDR3 protein: CASSLAPSGGTEAFF
CDR3 DNA: TGCGCCAGCAGCTTGGCCCCATCTGGGGGGACTGAAGCTTTCTTT

J gene: TRBJ2-3
D gene: .
V gene: TRBV29-1
clone size: .
CDR3 protein: CSAGTWDTQYF
CDR3 DNA: TGCAGCGCCGGGACTTGGGATACGCAGTATTTT

J gene: TRBJ1-2
D gene: TRBD1
V gene: TRBV19
clone size: .
CDR3 protein: CASSAVPGRGQGAAYTF
CDR3 DNA: TGTGCCAGTAGTGCAGTCCCCGGTAGGGGACAGGGGGCCGCCTACACCTTC

J gene: TRBJ1-3
D gene: .
V gene: TRBV2
clone size: .
CDR3 protein: CASSEDPLSGNTIYF
CDR3 DNA: TGTGCCAGCAGCGAGGATCCCCTGTCGGGAAACACCATATATTTT

J gene: TRBJ1-2
D gene: TRBD1
V gene: TRBV19
clone size: .
CDR3 protein: CASSPGQGPNYGYTF
CDR3 DNA: TGTGCCAGTAGCCCGGGACAGGGGCCCAACTATGGCTACACCTTC

J gene: TRBJ2-7
D gene: .
V gene: TRBV6-5
clone size: .
CDR3 protein: CASSSTGLGNEQYF
CDR3 DNA: TGTGCCAGCAGTTCCACAGGGTTAGGGAACGAGCAGTACTTC

J gene: TRBJ1-1
D gene: .
V gene: TRBV30
clone size: .
CDR3 protein: CAWLRGGMNTEAFF
CDR3 DNA: TGTGCCTGGCTTAGGGGAGGAATGAACACTGAAGCTTTCTTT

J gene: TRBJ2-4
D gene: .
V gene: TRBV4-1
clone size: .
CDR3 protein: CASSQDWGGMGGIQYF
CDR3 DNA: TGCGCCAGCAGCCAAGATTGGGGCGGGATGGGGGGCATTCAGTACTTC

J gene: TRBJ2-1
D gene: TRBD1
V gene: TRBV19
clone size: .
CDR3 protein: CASTTGQGVNEQFF
CDR3 DNA: TGTGCCAGTACAACGGGACAGGGGGTCAATGAGCAGTTCTTC

J gene: TRBJ2-1
D gene: .
V gene: TRBV7-7
clone size: .
CDR3 protein: CASSRPPMDEQFF
CDR3 DNA: TGTGCTAGCAGTCGTCCCCCTATGGATGAGCAGTTCTTC

J gene: TRBJ1-2
D gene: TRBD1
V gene: TRBV5-4
clone size: .
CDR3 protein: CASSLDRGGYTF
CDR3 DNA: TGTGCCAGCAGCTTGGACAGGGGTGGCTACACCTTC

J gene: TRBJ1-6
D gene: TRBD1
V gene: TRBV10-3
clone size: .
CDR3 protein: CAVRDRGYNSPLHF
CDR3 DNA: TGTGCCGTCCGGGACAGGGGGTATAATTCACCCCTCCACTTT

J gene: TRBJ1-3
D gene: .
V gene: TRBV7-9
clone size: .
CDR3 protein: CASRRTDANTIYF
CDR3 DNA: TGTGCCAGCCGGCGGACAGACGCGAACACCATATATTTT

J gene: TRBJ2-5
D gene: TRBD2
V gene: TRBV5-1
clone size: .
CDR3 protein: CASSRWRGSSQETQYF
CDR3 DNA: TGCGCCAGCAGCCGGTGGCGCGGGAGTAGCCAAGAGACCCAGTACTTC

J gene: TRBJ1-1
D gene: .
V gene: TRBV12-3/TRBV12-4
clone size: once
CDR3 protein: CASSRTGNTEAFF
CDR3 DNA: TGTGCCAGCAGCAGAACGGGTAACACTGAAGCTTTCTTT

J gene: TRBJ1-6
D gene: TRBD1
V gene: TRBV6-5
clone size: .
CDR3 protein: CASSYRGPGNSPLHF
CDR3 DNA: TGTGCCAGCAGTTACAGGGGGCCCGGTAATTCACCCCTCCACTTT

J gene: TRBJ2-1
D gene: TRBD2
V gene: TRBV19
clone size: .
CDR3 protein: CASSIQAGGKQFF
CDR3 DNA: TGTGCCAGTAGTATTCAAGCCGGGGGGAAGCAGTTCTTC

J gene: TRBJ2-5
D gene: .
V gene: TRBV2
clone size: .
CDR3 protein: CASSVVRQPQETQYF
CDR3 DNA: TGTGCCAGCAGTGTCGTGAGACAACCCCAAGAGACCCAGTACTTC

J gene: TRBJ2-1
D gene: TRBD2
V gene: TRBV7-2
clone size: .
CDR3 protein: CASLRERYFNEQFF
CDR3 DNA: TGTGCCAGCCTGCGGGAGAGGTATTTCAATGAGCAGTTCTTC

J gene: TRBJ2-2
D gene: .
V gene: TRBV7-2
clone size: .
CDR3 protein: CASSLELPPGELFF
CDR3 DNA: TGTGCCAGCAGCTTAGAACTACCCCCCGGGGAGCTGTTTTTT

J gene: TRBJ2-5
D gene: .
V gene: TRBV5-1
clone size: .
CDR3 protein: CASSSASATQETQYF
CDR3 DNA: TGCGCCAGCAGCTCCGCTAGCGCGACGCAAGAGACCCAGTACTTC

J gene: TRBJ1-1
D gene: TRBD1
V gene: TRBV7-9
clone size: .
CDR3 protein: CASSPGQGGNTEAFF
CDR3 DNA: TGTGCCAGCAGCCCGGGACAGGGCGGGAACACTGAAGCTTTCTTT

J gene: TRBJ2-5
D gene: TRBD1
V gene: TRBV5-6
clone size: .
CDR3 protein: CASSLNRGRWETQYF
CDR3 DNA: TGTGCCAGCAGCCTGAACAGGGGTAGGTGGGAGACCCAGTACTTC

J gene: TRBJ2-7
D gene: .
V gene: TRBV29-1
clone size: .
CDR3 protein: CSVVLGLRPYEQYF
CDR3 DNA: TGCAGCGTTGTTTTGGGGCTGCGGCCCTACGAGCAGTACTTC

J gene: TRBJ1-2
D gene: .
V gene: TRBV30
clone size: .
CDR3 protein: CAWSEQGVYGYTF
CDR3 DNA: TGTGCCTGGAGTGAACAGGGAGTCTATGGCTACACCTTC

J gene: TRBJ1-1
D gene: .
V gene: TRBV11-3
clone size: few
CDR3 protein: CASSAGSEAFF
CDR3 DNA: TGTGCCAGCAGCGCCGGTTCTGAAGCTTTCTTT

J gene: TRBJ2-5
D gene: TRBD2
V gene: TRBV6-5
clone size: .
CDR3 protein: CASTWSGGETQYF
CDR3 DNA: TGTGCCAGCACTTGGTCGGGAGGAGAGACCCAGTACTTC

J gene: TRBJ2-1
D gene: TRBD1
V gene: TRBV6-2/TRBV6-3
clone size: .
CDR3 protein: CASSDPGQTPVYNEQFF
CDR3 DNA: TGTGCCAGCAGTGACCCGGGACAGACGCCAGTGTACAATGAGCAGTTCTTC

J gene: TRBJ2-1
D gene: TRBD2
V gene: TRBV7-8
clone size: .
CDR3 protein: CASSLFNSGRLAYNEQFF
CDR3 DNA: TGTGCCAGCAGCTTATTCAATAGCGGGAGACTAGCCTACAATGAGCAGTTCTTC

J gene: TRBJ1-2
D gene: TRBD1
V gene: TRBV7-2
clone size: .
CDR3 protein: CASSRRGQGNLNPTF
CDR3 DNA: TGTGCCAGCAGCCGCCGAGGACAGGGGAATCTTAATCCCACCTTC

J gene: TRBJ2-2
D gene: TRBD2
V gene: TRBV30
clone size: few
CDR3 protein: CAWSVLLAGSNTGELFF
CDR3 DNA: TGTGCCTGGAGTGTATTACTAGCGGGATCAAACACCGGGGAGCTGTTTTTT

J gene: TRBJ2-1
D gene: .
V gene: TRBV27
clone size: .
CDR3 protein: CATATRDSYNEQFF
CDR3 DNA: TGTGCCACCGCCACCAGGGACTCCTACAATGAGCAGTTCTTC